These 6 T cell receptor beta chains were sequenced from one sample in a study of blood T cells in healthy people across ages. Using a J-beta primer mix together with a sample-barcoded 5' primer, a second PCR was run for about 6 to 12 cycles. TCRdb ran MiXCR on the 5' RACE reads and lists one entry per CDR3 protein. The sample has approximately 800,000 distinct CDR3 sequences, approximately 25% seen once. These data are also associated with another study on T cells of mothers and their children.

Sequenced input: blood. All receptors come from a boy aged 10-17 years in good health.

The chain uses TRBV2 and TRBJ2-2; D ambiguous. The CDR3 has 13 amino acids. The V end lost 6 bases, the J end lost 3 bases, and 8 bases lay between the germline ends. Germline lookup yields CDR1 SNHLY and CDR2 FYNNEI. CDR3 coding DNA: TGTGCCAGCAGACTGGTCGACACCGGGGAGCTGTTTTTT. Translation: CASRLVDTGELFF.

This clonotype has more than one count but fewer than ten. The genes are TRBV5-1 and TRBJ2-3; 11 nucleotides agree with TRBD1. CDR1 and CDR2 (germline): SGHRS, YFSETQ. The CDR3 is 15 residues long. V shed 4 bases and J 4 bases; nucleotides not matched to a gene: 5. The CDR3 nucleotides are TGCGCCAGCAGCAACTGGGACAGGGGGGCAGATACGCAGTATTTT. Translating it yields CASSNWDRGADTQYF.

As DNA, the CDR3 is TGTGCCAGCAGCTTAGGAGTCGATAGGTGGCACGAGCAGTACTTC. Translation: CASSLGVDRWHEQYF. The chain employs TRBV7-2 and TRBJ2-1; D is undetermined. The J call could be wrong; TRBJ2-7 is a better fit for the DNA end. Germline V gene lookup returns CDR1 SGHTA and CDR2 FQGNSA. The CDR3 loop spans 15 amino acids.

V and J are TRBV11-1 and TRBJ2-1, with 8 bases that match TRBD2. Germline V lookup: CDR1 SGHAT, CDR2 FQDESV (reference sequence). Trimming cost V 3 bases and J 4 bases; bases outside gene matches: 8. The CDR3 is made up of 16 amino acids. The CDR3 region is CASSFSAGGRYNEQFF. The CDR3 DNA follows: TGTGCCAGCAGCTTCAGCGCGGGAGGAAGATACAATGAGCAGTTCTTC.

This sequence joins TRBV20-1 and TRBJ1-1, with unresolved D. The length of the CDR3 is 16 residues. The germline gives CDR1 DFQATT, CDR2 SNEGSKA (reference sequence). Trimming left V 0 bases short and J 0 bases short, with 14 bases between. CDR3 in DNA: TGCAGTGCTAGAGATTTCCCACGAGCTTTGAACACTGAAGCTTTCTTT. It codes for CSARDFPRALNTEAFF.

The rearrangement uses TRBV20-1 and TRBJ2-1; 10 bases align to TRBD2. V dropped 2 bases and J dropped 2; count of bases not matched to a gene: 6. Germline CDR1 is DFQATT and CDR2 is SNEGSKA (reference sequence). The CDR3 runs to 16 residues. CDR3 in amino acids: CSARIFGLAAYNEQFF. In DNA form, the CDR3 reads TGCAGTGCTAGAATTTTCGGACTAGCGGCCTACAATGAGCAGTTCTTC.